A single sample gave rise to the 11 T cell receptor beta chains below, sequenced in a study of T cell repertoires in cytomegalovirus infection. These receptors are not linked to any known antigen. Using its own MiXCR run on the reads, TCRdb lists one record per CDR3 protein. The sample carries approximately 910,000 distinct CDR3 sequences, around 29% recorded once. The sample was cultured CD8+ T cells from PBMCs, taken from culture after CMV antigen stimulation. The receptors stem from a human donor in good health (CMV status not recorded). Some clones in this sample may be carry-over from other donors' samples.

The J gene is TRBJ1-5, the V gene TRBV19, with 7 bases that match TRBD1. V dropped 8 bases and J dropped 5; count of bases not matched to a gene: 9. The CDR3 runs 14 residues. Germline CDR1 reads LNHDA; CDR2 reads SQIVND (reference sequence). CDR3 amino acids: CASCLQGPHQPQHF. The CDR3 DNA reads TGTGCCAGTTGTTTACAGGGGCCCCATCAGCCCCAGCATTTT.

The V and J genes are TRBV7-9 and TRBJ2-5; the match to TRBD2 covers 11 bases. V lost 1 base and J lost 2; bases outside the gene matches: 6. Germline-derived CDR1 and CDR2 are SEHNR and FQNEAQ (reference sequence). The CDR3 is 17 residues long. The CDR3 DNA is TGTGCCAGCAGCTTAGGGGTAGCGGGGGGGCCTCAAGAGACCCAGTACTTC. Residues: CASSLGVAGGPQETQYF.

This clonotype has a handful of counts. V usage is TRBV6-1 and J usage is TRBJ2-7; 10 bases are a match to TRBD1. V shed 7 bases, J shed 3 bases, and the junction held 9 bases outside the gene matches. The germline CDR1 and CDR2 sequences are MNHNS and SASEGT. The CDR3 is 15 amino acids. CDR3 in amino acids: CASKILGDRGYEQYF. The CDR3 coding sequence is TGTGCCAGCAAAATCCTGGGGGACAGGGGCTACGAGCAGTACTTC.

V gene TRBV19 combines with J gene TRBJ1-1; perhaps TRBD1 as D (5 bases). Germline values: CDR1 LNHDA, CDR2 SQIVND (reference sequence). There are 12 residues in the CDR3. With 4 bases removed from V and 11 bases from J, the gap between germline ends came to 14 bases. The CDR3 region has the DNA TGTGCCAGTAGTAGCGACAGTCGAGGGGCTTTCTTT. This gives the protein CASSSDSRGAFF.

The J gene is TRBJ1-5, the V gene TRBV6-6; TRBD1 agrees at 8 bases. J was trimmed by 0 bases and V by 5 bases; bases with no gene match: 6. The CDR3 covers 16 residues. In germline, CDR1 is MNHNY, CDR2 SVGAGI (reference sequence). The chain's CDR3 is CASSQTGDFSNQPQHF. The CDR3 DNA reads TGTGCCAGCAGTCAGACAGGGGACTTTAGCAATCAGCCCCAGCATTTT.

This clonotype was picked up many times. The V call is TRBV7-6, the J call TRBJ1-5; weak D call: TRBD1 (5 bases). Germline CDR1 reads SGHVS; CDR2 reads FNYEAQ. The CDR3 extends over 16 amino acids. Trimming stripped 0 bases from V and 1 base from J, with 10 bases between. In nucleotides, the CDR3 is TGTGCCAGCAGCTTAGCGGGATCAGGGAGCAATCAGCCCCAGCATTTT. Its protein product is CASSLAGSGSNQPQHF.

This sequence joins TRBV5-1 and TRBJ1-4; D unresolved. The germline V gene has CDR1 SGHRS and CDR2 YFSETQ. Trimming removed 4 bases at V and 4 bases at J, with 17 bases between. The CDR3 has 16 residues. CDR3 DNA sequence: TGCGCCAGCAGCCCTCGGGGAGCCGCGGTTAATGAAAAACTGTTTTTT. This encodes CASSPRGAAVNEKLFF.

This sequence joins TRBV5-6 and TRBJ1-5, with 7 bases aligning to TRBD1. CDR3 length equals 14 residues. J gave up 7 bases and V 4 bases, and 8 bases lay outside the gene matches. Germline V CDR1 and CDR2: SGHDT, YYEEEE. DNA for the CDR3: TGTGCCAGCAGCGGTGACAGGGCGGGACAGCCCCAGCATTTT. It codes for CASSGDRAGQPQHF. The complete variable domain, with remaining parts taken from reference TRBV5-6 and TRBJ1-5, reads DAGVTQSPTHLIKTRGQQVTLRCSPKSGHDTVSWYQQALGQGPQFIFQYYEEEERQRGNFPDRFSGHQFPNYSSELNVNALLLGDSALYLCASSGDRAGQPQHFGDGTRLSIL.

V gene TRBV7-9 combines with J gene TRBJ1-4, with no clear D. Trimming took 2 bases from V and 10 from J, leaving 17 bases between them. Germline CDR1 is SEHNR and CDR2 is FQNEAQ (reference sequence). The CDR3 is 15 residues long. CDR3 sequence: CASSLMRERKGKLFF. CDR3 nucleotide sequence: TGTGCCAGCAGCTTAATGCGGGAAAGGAAGGGAAAACTGTTTTTT.

This rearrangement joins TRBV4-1 to TRBJ2-7; 9 positions match TRBD1. Germline values: CDR1 MGHRA, CDR2 YSYEKL. The CDR3 sequence is 13 residues long. V shed 4 bases, J shed 7 bases, and the junction held 5 bases outside the gene matches. CDR3 sequence: CASSLSTGGEQYF. The CDR3 DNA reads TGCGCCAGCAGCCTCTCGACAGGGGGGGAGCAGTACTTC.

This clonotype was seen a handful of times. The chain employs TRBV6-1 and TRBJ2-3, with a possible D match to TRBD1 (6 bases). Trimming stripped 5 bases from V and 11 bases from J, with 23 bases between. Germline-derived CDR1 and CDR2 are MNHNS and SASEGT. This CDR3 region has 15 residues. For the CDR3, the DNA is TGTGCCAGCAGTTCTCTACAGGGTGGGGATATTAGGCAGTATTTT. This codes for CASSSLQGGDIRQYF.